This TCR beta chain comes out of a study of T cells after yellow fever vaccination. TCRdb passed the 5' RACE reads through MiXCR, listing each CDR3 protein once. The table lists 500,000 to 650,000 distinct CDR3 sequences, about a sixth of them singletons. The V gene's germline CDR1 is SEHNR and CDR2 FQNEAQ (reference sequence). The CDR3 consists of 15 residues. V dropped 4 bases and J dropped 1 base, with 13 bases sitting between them. Here the sequenced sample was PBMCs, taken 4 to 6 days after the first yellow fever vaccination. The TCR comes from a man younger than 30 who received the YFV17D yellow fever vaccine. The rearrangement joins TRBV7-9 to TRBJ2-5; a weak D match, TRBD1 (5 bases). The CDR3 here is CASSSATGFQETQYF. CDR3 coding DNA: TGTGCCAGCAGCTCAGCCACAGGATTCCAAGAGACCCAGTACTTC.